This T cell receptor beta chain was sequenced during a study of shared clonotypes between healthy human individuals. V lost 0 bases and J lost 5, with 10 bases in between. Germline loops: CDR1 GTSNPN, CDR2 SVGIG (reference sequence). This CDR3 spans 13 amino acids. Sequenced by immunoSEQ multiplex PCR; TCRdb stores in-frame clones only, minus some. The sample has approximately 640,000 clones, 80% to 95% seen once. CD8 memory merged CD45RO+ with CCR7-negative CD45RA+ TemRA cells. This clone was seen only a few times. This receptor was taken from a man between 18 and 29 years old in good health. Some clones in this sample may be carry-over from other donors' samples. Sequences were obtained from memory CD8+ T cells from PBMCs. Noted subset: CD45RO+ cells pooled with CCR7-negative TemRA cells. J is TRBJ1-1 and V is TRBV30; no reliable D call. In nucleotides, the CDR3 is TGTGCCTGGAGTGTATTTCTCTGGACTGAAGCTTTCTTT. Translating it yields CAWSVFLWTEAFF. The full variable domain, its missing parts supplied by reference TRBV30 and TRBJ1-1, is SQTIHQWPATLVQPVGSPLSLECTVEGTSNPNLYWYRQAAGRGLQLLFYSVGIGQISSEVPQNLSASRPQDRQFILSSKKLLLSDSGFYLCAWSVFLWTEAFFGQGTRLTVV.